The 22 T cell receptor beta chains below all came from one sample that was sequenced in a study of OX40 agonist ivuxolimab in advanced cancers. Repertoires were generated with immunoSEQ multiplex PCR, while TCRdb's copy carries only in-frame clones and drops some. The repertoire holds around 19,000 clones, with about 86% as singletons. The sequenced sample was CD4+ or CD8+ T cells sorted from blood, obtained in a trial of the OX40 agonist ivuxolimab. These receptors were collected from an adult with an advanced solid tumor such as melanoma, head and neck, liver or kidney cancer.

V usage is TRBV19 and J usage is TRBJ2-1, with D maybe TRBD2 (5 bases). The germline V gene encodes CDR1 LNHDA and CDR2 SQIVND (reference sequence). V shed 7 bases and J shed 0 bases, with 16 bases lying between them. This CDR3 contains 16 residues. The CDR3 sequence is CASTPTSGYSYNEQFF. The DNA of the CDR3 is TGTGCCAGTACCCCGACCAGCGGCTACTCCTACAATGAGCAGTTCTTC.

This clone was detected a few times. V and J are TRBV11-2 and TRBJ1-1; D is uncertain. This CDR3 is built from 14 residues. Germline CDR1 reads SGHAT; CDR2 reads FQNNGV. With 5 bases removed from V and 8 bases from J, the gap between germline ends came to 18 bases. The CDR3 sequence is CASSPDRASTEAFF. CDR3 nucleotides: TGTGCCAGCAGCCCTGATCGGGCCTCTACCGAAGCTTTCTTT.

This chain uses TRBV5-1 with TRBJ2-5, with 7 bases fitting TRBD1. The CDR3 is made up of 15 amino acids. V was pared by 4 bases and J by 0 bases, with 6 bases of the junction left unmatched. The germline CDR1 and CDR2 sequences are SGHRS and YFSETQ. CDR3 sequence reads: CASSPGQWNQETQYF. CDR3 DNA sequence: TGCGCCAGCAGCCCGGGACAGTGGAACCAAGAGACCCAGTACTTC.

V and J are TRBV11-2 and TRBJ2-2, with 12 bases fitting TRBD2. J was trimmed by 4 bases and V by 6 bases; bases with no gene match: 9. The CDR3 totals 17 residues. CDR1 SGHAT and CDR2 FQNNGV come from the germline V gene. In DNA form, the CDR3 reads TGTGCCAGCAGACACTCTAGCGGGGGGGCATTCACCGGGGAGCTGTTTTTT. It is translated as CASRHSSGGAFTGELFF.

This chain joins TRBV9 and TRBJ2-2, with 9 bases aligning to TRBD2. V trimming: 3 bases; J trimming: 1 base; junction bases outside the gene matches: 4. The CDR3 consists of 16 residues. Germline CDR1 and CDR2: SGDLS and YYNGEE. The CDR3 here is CASSASTSGNTGELFF. CDR3 in DNA: TGTGCCAGCAGCGCTTCGACTAGCGGGAACACCGGGGAGCTGTTTTTT.

The chain carries TRBV5-1 and TRBJ2-6; a possible D gene is TRBD2 (5 bases). CDR3 length: 15 residues. CDR1 and CDR2 (germline): SGHRS, YFSETQ. Trimming removed 4 bases from V and 1 base from J, with 9 bases in between. CDR3 DNA sequence: TGCGCCAGCAGCGTAACGGGGTCTGGGGCCAACGTCCTGACTTTC. It encodes CASSVTGSGANVLTF.

By its share, this clone is medium-sized. The J gene is TRBJ2-5, the V gene TRBV15, with 7 bases that match TRBD2. Trimming removed 5 bases from V and 5 bases from J; junction bases left unmatched: 5. This CDR3 has 13 amino acids. CDR1 and CDR2 from the germline V gene are LNHNV and YYDKDF (reference sequence). DNA of the CDR3: TGTGCCACCAGCGGGATAGCGGGCGAGACCCAGTACTTC. This sequence encodes CATSGIAGETQYF.

The chain couples TRBV9 to TRBJ2-7, with D tentatively TRBD2 (6 bases). CDR1 is SGDLS and CDR2 is YYNGEE in the germline V gene. V was clipped by 4 bases and J by 2 bases, with 19 bases between them. The CDR3 consists of 16 residues. CDR3 protein: CASSPRPGLETYEQYF. The CDR3, as DNA: TGTGCCAGCAGCCCCCGCCCGGGACTGGAGACCTACGAGCAGTACTTC.

The rearrangement joins TRBV27 to TRBJ2-5; D possibly corresponds to TRBD2 (5 bases). The CDR3 runs 14 residues. V was shortened by 4 bases and J by 3 bases, with 12 bases between the two germline ends. Germline values: CDR1 MNHEY, CDR2 SMNVEV (reference sequence). The CDR3 DNA is TGTGCCAGCAGTTCCCGGGGTAGGAAAGAGACCCAGTACTTC. Translated, it gives CASSSRGRKETQYF.

This sequence joins TRBV13 and TRBJ2-1; TRBD2 agrees at 12 bases. The CDR3 is made up of 16 amino acids. Germline V gene sequence: CDR1 PRHDT, CDR2 FYEKMQ (reference sequence). V dropped 5 bases and J dropped 4; count of bases not matched to a gene: 6. Here the CDR3 DNA reads TGTGCCAGCAGCCGCCCGACTAGCGGGGGTTACAATGAGCAGTTCTTC. As protein: CASSRPTSGGYNEQFF. Filled out from reference TRBV13 and TRBJ2-1, the complete variable domain reads AAGVIQSPRHLIKEKRETATLKCYPIPRHDTVYWYQQGPGQDPQFLISFYEKMQSDKGSIPDRFSAQQFSDYHSELNMSSLELGDSALYFCASSRPTSGGYNEQFFGPGTRLTVL.

The V gene is TRBV5-1, the J gene TRBJ2-7; D unclear. This CDR3 has 13 residues. CDR1 is SGHRS and CDR2 is YFSETQ in the germline V gene. The ends were cut back, 4 bases at V and 1 base at J, with 9 bases in the middle. The CDR3 DNA is TGCGCCAGCAGCCTACAAGGGTCCTACGAGCAGTACTTC. Protein: CASSLQGSYEQYF.

V gene TRBV7-6 combines with J gene TRBJ2-7; 8 nucleotides agree with TRBD1. The V gene's germline CDR1 is SGHVS and CDR2 FNYEAQ. This CDR3 comprises 16 residues. Losses at the gene ends were 5 bases for V and 1 base for J; bases not matched to a gene: 10. CDR3 bases: TGTGCCAGCAGCCTAACCGCCGGGACAGGATCCTACGAGCAGTACTTC. This gives the protein CASSLTAGTGSYEQYF.

The chain joins TRBV5-1 to TRBJ2-5; D uncertain. V dropped 0 bases and J dropped 2 bases, with 11 bases sitting between them. This CDR3 spans 15 amino acids. Per germline, CDR1 SGHRS and CDR2 YFSETQ. CDR3 amino acids: CASSLGASQQETQYF. For the CDR3, the DNA is TGCGCCAGCAGCTTGGGGGCCTCTCAACAAGAGACCCAGTACTTC.

The chain combines TRBV7-8 with TRBJ2-7; D may be TRBD2 (5 bases). The CDR3 consists of 15 residues. V shed 1 base and J shed 3 bases, with 13 bases lying between them. Germline V lookup: CDR1 SGHVS, CDR2 FQNEAQ. The CDR3 bases are TGTGCCAGCAGCTTAGGGTCGGACGGAGGCTACGAGCAGTACTTC. This sequence encodes CASSLGSDGGYEQYF.

The rearrangement links TRBV6-5 to TRBJ1-6; TRBD1 agrees at 7 bases. With 5 bases clipped from V and 8 bases from J, the junction kept 6 bases outside the gene matches. The CDR3 sequence is 14 residues long. From germline, CDR1 is MNHEY and CDR2 SVGAGI. DNA of the CDR3: TGTGCCAGCAGTCCTGGGGACAGTTATTCACCCCTCCACTTT. As protein: CASSPGDSYSPLHF.

With regard to this clone: Other DNA sequences within the sample encode an identical CDR3. This chain uses TRBV18 with TRBJ2-7, with D maybe TRBD1 (6 bases). Germline V gives CDR1 KGHSH, CDR2 LQKENI. The CDR3 has 13 residues. Trimming left V 1 base short and J 3 bases short, with 7 bases between. Here the CDR3 DNA reads TGTGCCAGCTCACCACGCAGGGGCTACGAGCAGTACTTC. This translates into CASSPRRGYEQYF.

This sequence joins TRBV30 and TRBJ2-3; 9 bases map to TRBD1. The V segment lost 3 bases and the J segment 2 bases; nucleotides outside the gene matches: 6. Looked up from germline, CDR1 is GTSNPN and CDR2 is SVGIG (reference sequence). The CDR3 loop spans 15 amino acids. Here the CDR3 reads CAWRLGTGPTDTQYF. The CDR3 nucleotides read TGTGCCTGGAGGCTTGGGACAGGGCCCACAGATACGCAGTATTTT.

J is TRBJ2-7 and V is TRBV25-1, with TRBD1 matching 7 bases. The CDR3 contains 13 residues. V dropped 6 bases and J dropped 5; count of bases not matched to a gene: 7. Germline-derived CDR1 and CDR2 are MGHDK and SYGVNS. The CDR3 loop reads CASSPTGFDEQYF. In nucleotides, the CDR3 is TGTGCCAGCAGCCCGACAGGGTTCGACGAGCAGTACTTC.

The chain recombines TRBV2 with TRBJ2-5; 12 bases align to TRBD2. The CDR3 sequence is 15 residues long. With V trimmed by 3 bases and J by 6 bases, 5 bases remained unmatched. In germline, CDR1 is SNHLY, CDR2 FYNNEI. Here the CDR3 reads CASSESSGRGKTQYF. CDR3 bases: TGTGCCAGCAGTGAGTCTAGCGGGAGGGGGAAGACCCAGTACTTC.

The rearrangement uses TRBV7-2 and TRBJ2-5; 8 positions match TRBD2. CDR3 length equals 14 residues. The ends lost 5 bases at V and 5 bases at J; junction bases unmatched: 7. Germline V gene sequence: CDR1 SGHTA, CDR2 FQGNSA. Here the CDR3 DNA reads TGTGCCAGCAGCCTCGGGAGGGCCTCGGAGACCCAGTACTTC. This translates into CASSLGRASETQYF. Complete variable domain (other parts from reference TRBV7-2 and TRBJ2-5): GAGVSQSPSNKVTEKGKDVELRCDPISGHTALYWYRQSLGQGLEFLIYFQGNSAPDKSGLPSDRFSAERTGGSVSTLTIQRTQQEDSAVYLCASSLGRASETQYFGPGTRLLVL.

Only one count was recorded for this clone. This chain links TRBV6-6 with TRBJ1-4; no definite D call. V was cut by 2 bases and J by 7 bases, with 14 bases left in between. This CDR3 has 15 amino acids. The V gene's germline CDR1 is MNHNY and CDR2 SVGAGI (reference sequence). For the CDR3, the DNA is TGTGCCAGCAGTTACCGTCGTCTTGCTCGTGAAAAACTGTTTTTT. It is translated as CASSYRRLAREKLFF.

This clone was seen more than once but under ten times. The chain employs TRBV25-1 and TRBJ1-5; D not resolved. Looked up from germline, CDR1 is MGHDK and CDR2 is SYGVNS. This CDR3 is built from 14 residues. The germline V and J ends were trimmed by 2 bases and 1 base, with 6 bases remaining between them. CDR3 DNA: TGTGCCAGCAGTGAAACTAACAGCAATCAGCCCCAGCATTTT. Its protein is CASSETNSNQPQHF.